Shown below are 4 T cell receptor beta chains from a single sample sequenced in a study of blood T cells in healthy people across ages. With a J-beta primer mix and a sample-barcoded 5' primer, a second PCR ran 7 to 11 cycles. TCRdb reanalysed the 5' RACE reads using MiXCR and keeps one entry per CDR3 protein. The repertoire holds hundreds of thousands of distinct CDR3 sequences, with 32% as singletons. Sequenced input: blood. These receptors were obtained from a woman older than 75 in good health.

J is TRBJ2-5 and V is TRBV7-2; TRBD2 matches 8 bases. The length of the CDR3 is 16 residues. J gave up 4 bases and V 9 bases, and 16 bases lay outside the gene matches. Looked up from germline, CDR1 is SGHTA and CDR2 is FQGNSA. The CDR3: CASSPRGGGERETQYF. In DNA, the CDR3 is TGTGCCAGTAGCCCTCGGGGGGGCGGGGAGAGAGAGACCCAGTACTTC.

With respect to this clonotype: A single base separates this from a much larger clone, so it may be a read error. The chain has TRBV11-3 and TRBJ2-1; 8 nucleotides match TRBD2. The CDR3 is made up of 15 amino acids. Germline CDR1 and CDR2: SGHNT and YENEEA. J gave up 12 bases and V 5 bases, and 15 bases lay outside the gene matches. CDR3 coding DNA: TGTGCCAGCAGCCCAGCCGGGGGGGGCCGAGGTGCGCAGTTCTTC. As protein: CASSPAGGGRGAQFF.

The chain combines TRBV7-3 with TRBJ1-1; D is uncertain. With 4 bases removed from V and 4 bases from J, the gap between germline ends came to 13 bases. Looked up from germline, CDR1 is SGHTA and CDR2 is FQGTGA. The CDR3 is made up of 14 amino acids. CDR3 nucleotides: TGTGCCAGCAGCTCCGACCCGGGCGGCACTGAAGCTTTCTTT. It is translated as CASSSDPGGTEAFF.

The chain has TRBV15 and TRBJ1-5; D gene uncertain. The germline V gene has CDR1 LNHNV and CDR2 YYDKDF (reference sequence). This CDR3 spans 15 amino acids. V was cut by 3 bases and J by 6 bases, with 15 bases left in between. In DNA, the CDR3 is TGTGCCACCAGCAGGGACCGGGAAACTTTTCAGCCCCAGCATTTT. Its translation: CATSRDRETFQPQHF. Combining the CDR3 with reference TRBV15 and TRBJ1-5 gives the whole variable domain DAMVIQNPRYQVTQFGKPVTLSCSQTLNHNVMYWYQQKSSQAPKLLFHYYDKDFNNEADTPDNFQSRRPNTSFCFLDIRSPGLGDTAMYLCATSRDRETFQPQHFGDGTRLSIL.